The source of this T cell receptor beta chain is a study of T cells after posttransplantation cyclophosphamide. The study, taken as a whole, reports: Donor CD8+ memory clones often dominated recipient blood repertoires at later times.

Germline CDR1 is KGHSH and CDR2 is LQKENI. The CDR3 has 16 amino acids. Trimming pared 2 bases from V and 4 bases from J, leaving 15 bases between. Profiling relied on immunoSEQ multiplex PCR, and the TCRdb table lists in-frame clones only, not all of them. Listed for the sample are 20,000 to 25,000 clones, none seen a single time. This clone was counted ten times or more. The antigen is not known. V is TRBV18 and J is TRBJ1-5; perhaps TRBD1 as D (5 bases). The TCR sequence derives from a woman between 55 and 75 years old in good health, CMV-negative, and a related stem cell transplant donor. Sample: PBMCs. The CDR3 region is CASSPRVAGRNQPQHF. The CDR3, as DNA: TGTGCCAGCTCACCAAGGGTCGCAGGGCGTAATCAGCCCCAGCATTTT.